The entry below gives a single TCR beta chain sequence along with its context. Original analysis: Amplified reference gene primers provided the basis for estimating nucleated cell counts. The data were produced by immunoSEQ multiplex PCR, yet TCRdb's version contains in-frame clones alone and is incomplete. The V and J calls and clone size come from that table; D and trimming were worked out from the DNA. This table holds about 170,000 clones, 70% to 90% found once. Recruited during active infection, patients (from Seattle) were subsequently followed longitudinally. The CDR3 contains 15 residues. V was pared by 4 bases and J by 5 bases, with 9 bases of the junction left unmatched. CDR1 and CDR2 from the germline V gene are SGHTS and YDEGEE. The data were taken from a study of blood T cell repertoires in COVID-19. Across the study: In each case, the material was cDNA or gDNA derived from T cells, B-cell-depleted T cells, or PBMCs.

This TCR was recovered from an elderly man with COVID-19, enrolled during active disease. Sequencing was performed on peripheral blood. The chain combines TRBV5-8 with TRBJ1-5, with 7 positions matching TRBD1. The CDR3 spells CASSGKQGRYQPQHF. CDR3 in DNA: TGTGCCAGCAGCGGGAAACAGGGGAGGTATCAGCCCCAGCATTTT.